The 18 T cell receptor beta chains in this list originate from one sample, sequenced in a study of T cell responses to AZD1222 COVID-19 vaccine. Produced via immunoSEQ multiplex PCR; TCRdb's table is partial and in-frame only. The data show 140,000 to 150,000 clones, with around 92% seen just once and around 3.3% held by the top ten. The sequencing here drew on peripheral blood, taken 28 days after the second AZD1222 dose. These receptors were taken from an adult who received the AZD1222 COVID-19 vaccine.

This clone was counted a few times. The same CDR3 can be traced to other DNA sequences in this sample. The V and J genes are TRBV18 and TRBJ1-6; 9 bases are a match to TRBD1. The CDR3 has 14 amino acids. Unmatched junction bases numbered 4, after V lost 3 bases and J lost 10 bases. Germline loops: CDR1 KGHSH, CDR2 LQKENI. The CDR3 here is CASSPGQGESPLHF. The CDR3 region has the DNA TGTGCCAGCTCACCGGGACAGGGCGAGTCACCCCTCCACTTT.

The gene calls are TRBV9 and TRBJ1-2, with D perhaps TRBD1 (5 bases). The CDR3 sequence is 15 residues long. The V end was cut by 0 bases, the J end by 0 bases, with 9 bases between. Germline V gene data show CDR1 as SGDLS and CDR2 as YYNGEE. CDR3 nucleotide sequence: TGTGCCAGCAGCGTAGACGGGGGAGCTAACTATGGCTACACCTTC. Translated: CASSVDGGANYGYTF.

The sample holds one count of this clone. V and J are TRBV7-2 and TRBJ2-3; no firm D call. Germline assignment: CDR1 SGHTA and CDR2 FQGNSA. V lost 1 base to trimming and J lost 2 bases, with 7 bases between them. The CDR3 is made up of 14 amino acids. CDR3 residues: CASSLGTYTDTQYF. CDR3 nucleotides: TGTGCCAGCAGCTTAGGCACCTACACAGATACGCAGTATTTT.

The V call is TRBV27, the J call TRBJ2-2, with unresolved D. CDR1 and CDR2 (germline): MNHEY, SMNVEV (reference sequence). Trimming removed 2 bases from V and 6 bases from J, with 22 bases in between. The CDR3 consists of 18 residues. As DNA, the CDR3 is TGTGCCAGCAGTTTAGTTGTTCGACGCCCCCGGGCCCCCGGGGAGCTGTTTTTT. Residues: CASSLVVRRPRAPGELFF.

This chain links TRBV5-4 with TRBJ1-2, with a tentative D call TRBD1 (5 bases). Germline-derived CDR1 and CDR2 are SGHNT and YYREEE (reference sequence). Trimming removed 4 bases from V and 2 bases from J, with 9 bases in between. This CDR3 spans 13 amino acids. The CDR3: CASSPDTNYGYTF. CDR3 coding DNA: TGTGCCAGCAGCCCGGACACCAACTATGGCTACACCTTC.

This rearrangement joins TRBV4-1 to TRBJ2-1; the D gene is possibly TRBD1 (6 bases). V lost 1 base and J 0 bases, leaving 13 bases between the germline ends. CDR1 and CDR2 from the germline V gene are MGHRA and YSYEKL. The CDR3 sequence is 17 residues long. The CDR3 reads CASSQGRGLSSYNEQFF. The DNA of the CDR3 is TGCGCCAGCAGCCAAGGCAGGGGCCTAAGCTCCTACAATGAGCAGTTCTTC.

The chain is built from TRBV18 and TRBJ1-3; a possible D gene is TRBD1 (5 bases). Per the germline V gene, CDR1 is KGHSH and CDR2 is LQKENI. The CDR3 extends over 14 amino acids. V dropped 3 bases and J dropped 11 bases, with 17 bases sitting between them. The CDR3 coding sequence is TGTGCCAGCTCACCGAGGGGTCTGGTTCGGGCCATATATTTT. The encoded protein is CASSPRGLVRAIYF.

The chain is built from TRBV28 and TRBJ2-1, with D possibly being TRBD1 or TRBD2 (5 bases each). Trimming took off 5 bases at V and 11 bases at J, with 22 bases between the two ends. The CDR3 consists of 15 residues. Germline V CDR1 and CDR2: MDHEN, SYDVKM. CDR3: CASSPPGRVGAKQFF. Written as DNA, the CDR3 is TGTGCCAGCAGTCCTCCGGGGCGAGTTGGGGCCAAGCAGTTCTTC.

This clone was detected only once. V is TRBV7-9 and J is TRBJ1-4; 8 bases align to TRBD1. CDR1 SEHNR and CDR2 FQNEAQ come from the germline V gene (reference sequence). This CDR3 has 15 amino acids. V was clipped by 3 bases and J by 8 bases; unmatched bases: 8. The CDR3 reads CASSFNQGAGEKLFF. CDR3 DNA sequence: TGTGCCAGCAGCTTTAACCAGGGGGCTGGGGAAAAACTGTTTTTT. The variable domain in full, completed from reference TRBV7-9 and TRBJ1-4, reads DTGVSQNPRHKITKRGQNVTFRCDPISEHNRLYWYRQTLGQGPEFLTYFQNEAQLEKSRLLSDRFSAERPKGSFSTLEIQRTEQGDSAMYLCASSFNQGAGEKLFFGSGTQLSVL.

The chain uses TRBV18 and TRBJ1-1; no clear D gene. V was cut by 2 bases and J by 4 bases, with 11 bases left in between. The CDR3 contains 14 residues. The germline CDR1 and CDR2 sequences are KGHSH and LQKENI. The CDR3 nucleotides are TGTGCCAGCTCACCAACAGAGCTCCTCACTGAAGCTTTCTTT. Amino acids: CASSPTELLTEAFF.

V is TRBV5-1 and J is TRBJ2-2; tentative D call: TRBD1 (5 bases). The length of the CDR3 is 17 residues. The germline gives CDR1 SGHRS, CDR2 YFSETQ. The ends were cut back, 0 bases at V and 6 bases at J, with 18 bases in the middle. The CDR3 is CASSLAAGIPSPGELFF. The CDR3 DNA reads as TGCGCCAGCAGCTTGGCCGCAGGGATCCCCTCTCCCGGGGAGCTGTTTTTT.

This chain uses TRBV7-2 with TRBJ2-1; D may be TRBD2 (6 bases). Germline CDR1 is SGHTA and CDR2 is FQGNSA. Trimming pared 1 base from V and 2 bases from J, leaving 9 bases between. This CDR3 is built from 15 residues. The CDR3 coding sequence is TGTGCCAGCAGCTTAGGCCTAGCGCCCTACAATGAGCAGTTCTTC. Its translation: CASSLGLAPYNEQFF.

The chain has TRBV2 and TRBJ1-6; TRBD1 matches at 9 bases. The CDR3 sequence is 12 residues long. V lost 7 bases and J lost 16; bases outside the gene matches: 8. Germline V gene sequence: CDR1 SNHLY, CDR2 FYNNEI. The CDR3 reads CASKQNRGRLHF. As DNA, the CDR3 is TGTGCCAGCAAACAAAACAGGGGGCGACTCCACTTT.

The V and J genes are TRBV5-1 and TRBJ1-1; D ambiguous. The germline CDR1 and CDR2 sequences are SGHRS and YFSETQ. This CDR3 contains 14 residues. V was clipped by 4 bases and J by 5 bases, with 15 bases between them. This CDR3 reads CASSQTRTGTEAFF. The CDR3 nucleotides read TGCGCCAGCAGCCAAACAAGAACCGGGACTGAAGCTTTCTTT.

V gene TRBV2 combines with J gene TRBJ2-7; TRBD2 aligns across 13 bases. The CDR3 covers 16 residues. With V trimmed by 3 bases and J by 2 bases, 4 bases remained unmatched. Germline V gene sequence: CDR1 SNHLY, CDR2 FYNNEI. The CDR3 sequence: CASSEGTSGKTYEQYF. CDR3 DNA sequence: TGTGCCAGCAGTGAGGGGACTAGCGGGAAAACCTACGAGCAGTACTTC.

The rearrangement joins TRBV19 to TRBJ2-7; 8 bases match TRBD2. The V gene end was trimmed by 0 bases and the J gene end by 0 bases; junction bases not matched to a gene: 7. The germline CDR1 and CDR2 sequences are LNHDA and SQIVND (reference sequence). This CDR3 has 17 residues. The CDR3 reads CASSIDTLAASSYEQYF. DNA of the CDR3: TGTGCCAGTAGTATAGATACACTAGCGGCCAGCTCCTACGAGCAGTACTTC.

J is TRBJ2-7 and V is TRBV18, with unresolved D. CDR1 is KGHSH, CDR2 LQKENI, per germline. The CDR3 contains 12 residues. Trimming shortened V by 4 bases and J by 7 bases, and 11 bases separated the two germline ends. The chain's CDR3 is CASSLNGREQYF. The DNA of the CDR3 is TGTGCCAGCTCACTTAACGGCCGGGAGCAGTACTTC. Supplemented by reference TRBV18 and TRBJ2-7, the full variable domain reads NAGVMQNPRHLVRRRGQEARLRCSPMKGHSHVYWYRQLPEEGLKFMVYLQKENIIDESGMPKERFSAEFPKEGPSILRIQQVVRGDSAAYFCASSLNGREQYFGPGTRLTVT.

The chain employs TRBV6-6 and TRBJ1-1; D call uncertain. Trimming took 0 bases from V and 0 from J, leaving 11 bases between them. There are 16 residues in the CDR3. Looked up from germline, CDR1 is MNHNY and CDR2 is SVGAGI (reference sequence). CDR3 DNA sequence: TGTGCCAGCAGTTACTCGATAGGTCAGCTGAACACTGAAGCTTTCTTT. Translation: CASSYSIGQLNTEAFF.